These 15 T cell receptor beta chains share one sample of origin, sequenced in a study of shared clonotypes between healthy human individuals. Using immunoSEQ multiplex PCR, the repertoire was profiled, and TCRdb retains in-frame clones only, with some absent. The table has some 1,400,000 clones, roughly 96% seen once. The sample was naive CD4+ T cells sorted from blood. As for subset: CD45RA+ positively selected. These receptors all stem from a man aged 25 to 45 in good health.

V is TRBV6-5 and J is TRBJ2-7; D call uncertain. Germline CDR1 is MNHEY and CDR2 is SVGAGI. V was cut by 6 bases and J by 3 bases, with 12 bases left in between. The CDR3 length is 13 residues. The CDR3 spells CASSRGPVYEQYF. CDR3 bases: TGTGCCAGCAGCCGCGGACCGGTCTACGAGCAGTACTTC.

V usage is TRBV11-3 and J usage is TRBJ2-1; 10 bases fit TRBD1. The ends lost 2 bases at V and 7 bases at J; junction bases unmatched: 8. Germline CDR1 and CDR2: SGHNT and YENEEA. This CDR3 region has 16 residues. CDR3 sequence: CASSLTGQGLLNEQFF. The CDR3 DNA is TGTGCCAGCAGCTTAACGGGACAGGGGTTGTTGAATGAGCAGTTCTTC.

This sequence joins TRBV9 and TRBJ1-1; 7 bases map to TRBD1. The CDR3 runs 14 residues. The J segment lost 3 bases and the V segment lost 1 base, leaving 3 bases of the junction unmatched. CDR1 SGDLS and CDR2 YYNGEE come from the germline V gene. For the CDR3, the DNA is TGTGCCAGCAGCGTATCGGGACAGTACACTGAAGCTTTCTTT. This translates into CASSVSGQYTEAFF.

The chain recombines TRBV11-3 with TRBJ2-5; D may be TRBD1 (6 bases). The V end was cut by 2 bases, the J end by 2 bases, with 18 bases between. The CDR3 extends over 17 amino acids. The germline CDR1 and CDR2 sequences are SGHNT and YENEEA. CDR3 sequence (DNA): TGTGCCAGCAGCTTAAAGGCCCCCCCGGACAGACAAGAGACCCAGTACTTC. This translates into CASSLKAPPDRQETQYF. The complete variable domain, with remaining parts taken from reference TRBV11-3 and TRBJ2-5, reads EAGVVQSPRYKIIEKKQPVAFWCNPISGHNTLYWYLQNLGQGPELLIRYENEEAVDDSQLPKDRFSAERLKGVDSTLKIQPAELGDSAVYLCASSLKAPPDRQETQYFGPGTRLLVL.

The J gene is TRBJ2-7, the V gene TRBV6-1, with D perhaps TRBD1 (6 bases). The CDR3 covers 13 residues. The germline CDR1 and CDR2 sequences are MNHNS and SASEGT. Trimming removed 2 bases from V and 3 bases from J, with 8 bases in between. CDR3 amino acids: CASSEFRGYEQYF. CDR3 coding DNA: TGTGCCAGCAGTGAATTCAGGGGCTACGAGCAGTACTTC.

The chain uses TRBV25-1 and TRBJ1-2, with 7 bases matching TRBD1. CDR3 length equals 15 residues. Germline-derived CDR1 and CDR2 are MGHDK and SYGVNS. V lost 4 bases, J lost 2 bases, and 7 bases stayed unmatched. The CDR3 DNA follows: TGTGCCAGCAGTGGCCCCTCGACAGGGAACTATGGCTACACCTTC. Translated, it gives CASSGPSTGNYGYTF.

The J gene is TRBJ1-1, the V gene TRBV6-6; possibly TRBD1 for D (6 bases). The CDR3 runs to 16 residues. V was cut by 2 bases and J by 7 bases, with 20 bases left in between. Germline lookup yields CDR1 MNHNY and CDR2 SVGAGI (reference sequence). CDR3: CASSYPGRGGAVEAFF. The CDR3 DNA is TGTGCCAGCAGTTACCCCGGAAGGGGGGGGGCGGTTGAAGCTTTCTTT.

About this clone: The junction departs from germline at one end; a sequencing error may be responsible. Other DNA sequences in the sample encode the same CDR3. The rearrangement uses TRBV18 and TRBJ1-1; 8 bases are a match to TRBD1. Germline CDR1 is KGHSH and CDR2 is LQKENI. The CDR3 spans 16 residues. CDR3 protein: CASSPARGRVNTEAFF. In DNA form, the CDR3 reads TGTGCCAGCTCACCGGCCAGGGGGCGGGTGAATACTGAAGCTTTCTTT. The complete variable domain, with remaining parts taken from reference TRBV18 and TRBJ1-1, reads NAGVMQNPRHLVRRRGQEARLRCSPMKGHSHVYWYRQLPEEGLKFMVYLQKENIIDESGMPKERFSAEFPKEGPSILRIQQVVRGDSAAYFCASSPARGRVNTEAFFGQGTRLTVV.

This clone was seen a few times. The chain employs TRBV5-1 and TRBJ1-1; D gene ambiguous. Per germline, CDR1 SGHRS and CDR2 YFSETQ. V was trimmed by 2 bases and J by 1 base, leaving 6 bases between them. CDR3 length: 13 residues. CDR3 in DNA: TGCGCCAGCAGCTTCCGGGAGAACACTGAAGCTTTCTTT. Amino acids: CASSFRENTEAFF.

This clone was found once. The chain recombines TRBV4-1 with TRBJ2-3; D is unclear. Germline CDR1 is MGHRA and CDR2 is YSYEKL. The V and J ends lost 1 base and 5 bases respectively, with 10 bases between them. CDR3 length equals 14 residues. The CDR3 protein is CASSQAAPEDTQYF. The CDR3 DNA reads as TGCGCCAGCAGCCAAGCTGCCCCAGAAGATACGCAGTATTTT.

Worth noting for this clone: The same CDR3 also results from other DNA sequences found in this sample. This sequence joins TRBV18 and TRBJ2-5; D call uncertain. V dropped 2 bases and J dropped 3 bases, with 7 bases sitting between them. Germline CDR1 and CDR2: KGHSH and LQKENI. This CDR3 comprises 13 residues. DNA for the CDR3: TGTGCCAGCTCACCATCCGGCAAAGAGACCCAGTACTTC. It codes for CASSPSGKETQYF.

This chain's CDR3 is CASSLKQGHGEQYF. CDR3 nucleotide sequence: TGTGCCAGCAGCTTAAAACAGGGTCATGGCGAGCAGTACTTC. The rearrangement uses TRBV11-2 and TRBJ2-7; a weak D match, TRBD1 (6 bases). CDR1 is SGHAT and CDR2 is FQNNGV in the germline V gene. The CDR3 is made up of 14 amino acids. V lost 2 bases, J lost 6 bases, and 14 bases lay in between.

This rearrangement joins TRBV18 to TRBJ2-2; D not resolved. The CDR3 consists of 14 residues. Germline lookup yields CDR1 KGHSH and CDR2 LQKENI. The V gene lost 8 bases and the J gene lost 0 bases, with 10 bases spanning the gap. This CDR3 reads CASPRAPNTGELFF. The CDR3 DNA reads TGTGCCAGCCCCCGGGCCCCGAACACCGGGGAGCTGTTTTTT.

In nucleotides, the CDR3 is TGTGCCAGCAGTTCACAGGGGGTCGCGAGGGAGACCCAGTACTTC. Translated, it gives CASSSQGVARETQYF. The chain employs TRBV28 and TRBJ2-5; 8 positions agree with TRBD1. V gave up 4 bases and J gave up 5 bases; unmatched junction bases: 9. CDR1 and CDR2 (germline): MDHEN, SYDVKM. The CDR3 has 15 residues.

This chain connects TRBV10-2 to TRBJ2-3; 11 bases align to TRBD2. The V gene's germline CDR1 is WSHSY and CDR2 SAAADI. Unmatched junction bases numbered 2, after V lost 4 bases and J lost 2 bases. CDR3 size: 15 residues. DNA for the CDR3: TGCGCCAGCAGTGTGACTAGCGGGATCACAGATACGCAGTATTTT. Translation gives CASSVTSGITDTQYF.